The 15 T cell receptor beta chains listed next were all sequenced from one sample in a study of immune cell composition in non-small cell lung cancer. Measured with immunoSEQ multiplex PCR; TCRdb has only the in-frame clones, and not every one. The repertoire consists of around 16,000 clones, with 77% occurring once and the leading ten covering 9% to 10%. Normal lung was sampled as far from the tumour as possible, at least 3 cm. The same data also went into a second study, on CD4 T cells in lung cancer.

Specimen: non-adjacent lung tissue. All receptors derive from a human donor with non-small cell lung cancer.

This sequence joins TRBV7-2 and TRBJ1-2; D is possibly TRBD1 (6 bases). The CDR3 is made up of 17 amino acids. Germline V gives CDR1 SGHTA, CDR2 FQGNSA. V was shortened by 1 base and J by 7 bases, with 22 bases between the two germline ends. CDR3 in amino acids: CASSLGFWRGRSGGYTF. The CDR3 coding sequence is TGTGCCAGCAGCTTAGGGTTTTGGAGGGGGAGGTCTGGTGGCTACACCTTC.

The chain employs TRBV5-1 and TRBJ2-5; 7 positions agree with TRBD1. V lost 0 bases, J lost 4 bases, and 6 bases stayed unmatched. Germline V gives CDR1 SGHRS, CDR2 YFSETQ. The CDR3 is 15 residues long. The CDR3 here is CASSLAGQARETQYF. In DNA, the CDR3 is TGCGCCAGCAGCTTGGCCGGACAGGCAAGAGAGACCCAGTACTTC.

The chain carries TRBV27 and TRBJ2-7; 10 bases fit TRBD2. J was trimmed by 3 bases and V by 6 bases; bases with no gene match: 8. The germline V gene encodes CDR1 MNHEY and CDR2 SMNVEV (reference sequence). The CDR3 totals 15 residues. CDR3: CASRSPSGSLYEQYF. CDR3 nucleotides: TGTGCCAGCAGGAGCCCTAGCGGGAGCCTCTACGAGCAGTACTTC.

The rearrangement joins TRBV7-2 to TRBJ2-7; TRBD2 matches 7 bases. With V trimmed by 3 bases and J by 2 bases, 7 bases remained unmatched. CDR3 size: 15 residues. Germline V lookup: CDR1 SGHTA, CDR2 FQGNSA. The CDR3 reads CASSFGRGRTYEQYF. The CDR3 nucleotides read TGTGCCAGCAGCTTTGGGCGGGGGAGAACCTACGAGCAGTACTTC.

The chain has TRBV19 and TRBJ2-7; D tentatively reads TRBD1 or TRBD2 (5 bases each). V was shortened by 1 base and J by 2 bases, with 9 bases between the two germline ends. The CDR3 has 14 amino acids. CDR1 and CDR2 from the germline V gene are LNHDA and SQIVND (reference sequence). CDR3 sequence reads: CASSIAGAPYEQYF. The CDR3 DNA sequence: TGTGCCAGTAGTATAGCCGGGGCGCCCTACGAGCAGTACTTC.

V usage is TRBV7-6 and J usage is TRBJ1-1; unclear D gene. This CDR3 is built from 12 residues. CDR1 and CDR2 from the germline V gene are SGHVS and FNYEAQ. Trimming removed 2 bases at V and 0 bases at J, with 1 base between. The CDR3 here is CASSLLNTEAFF. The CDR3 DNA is TGTGCCAGCAGCTTACTGAACACTGAAGCTTTCTTT.

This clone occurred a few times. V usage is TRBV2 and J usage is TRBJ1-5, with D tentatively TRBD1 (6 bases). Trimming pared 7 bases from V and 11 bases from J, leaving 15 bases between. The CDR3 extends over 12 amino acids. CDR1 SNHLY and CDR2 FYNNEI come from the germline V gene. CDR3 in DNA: TGTGCCAGCAAGGGTCAGGGACAAGCCCAGCATTTT. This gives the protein CASKGQGQAQHF.

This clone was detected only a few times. The CDR3 bases are TGTGCCAGCAGCTCACCAGGAGACCTCGGGACCCAGTACTTC. Residues: CASSSPGDLGTQYF. The rearrangement joins TRBV11-3 to TRBJ2-5; D is uncertain. This CDR3 has 14 residues. Deletions cut 4 bases from V and 7 bases from J, with 16 bases between. Looked up from germline, CDR1 is SGHNT and CDR2 is YENEEA.

For the CDR3, the DNA is TGTGCCAGCAGTTACTTGGTGGGAGTCACCGGGGAGCTGTTTTTT. Translated, it gives CASSYLVGVTGELFF. V usage is TRBV6-6 and J usage is TRBJ2-2; tentative D call: TRBD2 (5 bases). CDR3 length: 15 residues. V was shortened by 1 base and J by 4 bases, with 10 bases between the two germline ends. CDR1 MNHNY and CDR2 SVGAGI come from the germline V gene (reference sequence).

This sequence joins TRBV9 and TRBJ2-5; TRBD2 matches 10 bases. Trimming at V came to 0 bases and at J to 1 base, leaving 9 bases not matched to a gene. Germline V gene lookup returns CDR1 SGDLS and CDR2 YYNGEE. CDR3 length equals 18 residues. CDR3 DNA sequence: TGTGCCAGCAGCGTAGCTGGGACACTAGCGGGGAGCCAAGAGACCCAGTACTTC. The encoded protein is CASSVAGTLAGSQETQYF.

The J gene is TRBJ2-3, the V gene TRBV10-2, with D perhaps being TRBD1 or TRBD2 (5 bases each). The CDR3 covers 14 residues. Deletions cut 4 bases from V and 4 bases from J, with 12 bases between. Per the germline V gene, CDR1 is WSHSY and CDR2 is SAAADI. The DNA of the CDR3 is TGCGCCAGCAGTGGCCAGGGAGTCGCAGATACGCAGTATTTT. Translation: CASSGQGVADTQYF.

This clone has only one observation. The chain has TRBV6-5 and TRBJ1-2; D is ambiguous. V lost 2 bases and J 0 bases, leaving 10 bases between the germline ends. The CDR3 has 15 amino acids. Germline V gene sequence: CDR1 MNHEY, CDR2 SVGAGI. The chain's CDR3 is CASSYRHRPNYGYTF. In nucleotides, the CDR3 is TGTGCCAGCAGTTACAGGCACAGACCTAACTATGGCTACACCTTC.

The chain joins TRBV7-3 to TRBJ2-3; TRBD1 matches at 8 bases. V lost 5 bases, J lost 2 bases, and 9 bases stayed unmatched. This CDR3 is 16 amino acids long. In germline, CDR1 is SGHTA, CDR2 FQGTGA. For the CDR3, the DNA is TGTGCCAGCAGCGAAGCCGGGACAGGAATCACAGATACGCAGTATTTT. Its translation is CASSEAGTGITDTQYF.

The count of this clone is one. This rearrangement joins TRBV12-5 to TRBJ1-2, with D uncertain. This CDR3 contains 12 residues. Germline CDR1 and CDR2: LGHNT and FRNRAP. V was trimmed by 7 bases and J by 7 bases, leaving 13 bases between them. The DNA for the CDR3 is TGTGCTAGTGCCCTGTCATGGGGTGGCTACACCTTC. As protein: CASALSWGGYTF.

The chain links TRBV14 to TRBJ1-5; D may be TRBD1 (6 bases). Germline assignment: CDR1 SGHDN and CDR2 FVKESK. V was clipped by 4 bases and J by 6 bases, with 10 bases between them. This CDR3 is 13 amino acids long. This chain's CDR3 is CASSPRGSQPQHF. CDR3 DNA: TGTGCCAGCAGCCCCAGGGGTAGTCAGCCCCAGCATTTT.